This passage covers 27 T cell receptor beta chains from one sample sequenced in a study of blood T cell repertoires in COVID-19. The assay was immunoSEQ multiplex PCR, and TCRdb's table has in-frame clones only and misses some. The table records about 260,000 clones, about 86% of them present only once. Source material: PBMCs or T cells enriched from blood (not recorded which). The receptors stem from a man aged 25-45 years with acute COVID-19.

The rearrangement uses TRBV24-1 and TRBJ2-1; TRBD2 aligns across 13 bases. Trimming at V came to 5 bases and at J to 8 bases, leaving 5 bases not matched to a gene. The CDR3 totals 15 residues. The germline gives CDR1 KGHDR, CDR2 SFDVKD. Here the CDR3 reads CATSVGTSGNDEQFF. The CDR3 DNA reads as TGTGCCACCAGTGTTGGGACTAGCGGGAACGATGAGCAGTTCTTC.

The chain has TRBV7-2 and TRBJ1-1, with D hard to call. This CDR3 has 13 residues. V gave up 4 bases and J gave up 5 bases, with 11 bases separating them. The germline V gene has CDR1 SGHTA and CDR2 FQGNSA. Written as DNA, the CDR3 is TGTGCCAGCAGCTCCCTCCCGGGGACTGAAGCTTTCTTT. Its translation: CASSSLPGTEAFF.

CDR3 residues: CASSLGQTWNYGYTF. The CDR3 region has the DNA TGCGCCAGCAGCCTGGGACAGACTTGGAACTATGGCTACACCTTC. The V and J genes are TRBV4-1 and TRBJ1-2, with 7 positions matching TRBD1. The CDR3 has 15 amino acids. Germline trimming cut 4 bases from V and 2 bases from J; bases unmatched to any gene: 7. Germline V gene lookup returns CDR1 MGHRA and CDR2 YSYEKL.

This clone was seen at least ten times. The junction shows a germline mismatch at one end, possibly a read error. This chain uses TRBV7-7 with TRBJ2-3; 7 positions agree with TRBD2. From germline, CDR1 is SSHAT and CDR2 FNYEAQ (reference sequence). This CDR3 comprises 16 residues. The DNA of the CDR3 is TGTGCTAGCAGCGCTGCTAGCGGCCCAGGACCAGATACGCAGTATTTT. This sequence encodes CASSAASGPGPDTQYF.

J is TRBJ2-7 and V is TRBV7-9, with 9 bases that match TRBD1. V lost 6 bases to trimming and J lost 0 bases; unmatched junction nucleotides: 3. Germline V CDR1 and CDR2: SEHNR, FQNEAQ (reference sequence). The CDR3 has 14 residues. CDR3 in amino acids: CASSRQGGSYEQYV. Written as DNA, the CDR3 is TGTGCCAGCAGTCGACAGGGGGGCTCCTACGAGCAGTACGTC.

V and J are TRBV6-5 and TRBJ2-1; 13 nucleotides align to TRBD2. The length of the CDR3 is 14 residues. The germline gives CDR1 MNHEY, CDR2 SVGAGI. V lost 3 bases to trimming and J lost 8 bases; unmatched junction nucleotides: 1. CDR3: CASSYTSGGDEQFF. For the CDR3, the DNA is TGTGCCAGCAGTTATACTAGCGGGGGGGATGAGCAGTTCTTC.

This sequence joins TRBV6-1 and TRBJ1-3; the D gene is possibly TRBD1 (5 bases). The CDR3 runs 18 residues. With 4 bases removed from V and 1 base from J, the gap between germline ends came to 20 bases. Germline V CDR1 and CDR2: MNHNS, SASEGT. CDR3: CASSGLRGQGVSGNTIYF. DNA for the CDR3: TGTGCCAGCAGTGGGCTTAGGGGCCAAGGGGTGTCTGGAAACACCATATATTTT.

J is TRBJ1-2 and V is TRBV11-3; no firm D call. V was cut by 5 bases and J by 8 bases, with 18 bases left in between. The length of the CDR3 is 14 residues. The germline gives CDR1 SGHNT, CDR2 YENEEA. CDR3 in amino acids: CASSPSEDYSGYTF. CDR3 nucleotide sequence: TGTGCCAGCAGCCCCTCGGAGGATTACTCGGGCTACACCTTC.

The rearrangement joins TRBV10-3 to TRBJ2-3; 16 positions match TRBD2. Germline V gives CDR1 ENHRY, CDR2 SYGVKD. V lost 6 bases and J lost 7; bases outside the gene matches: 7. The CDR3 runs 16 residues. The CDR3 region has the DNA TGTGCCATCAGGACCGGGACTAGCGGGGGGGCGAATACGCAGTATTTT. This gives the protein CAIRTGTSGGANTQYF.

As DNA, the CDR3 is TGTGCCAGCGCCCGCCGGGGTGGGGTCACTGAAGCTTTCTTT. It specifies CASARRGGVTEAFF. V is TRBV3-1 (or the pseudogene TRBV3-2) and J is TRBJ1-1; D unresolved. CDR1 is LGHDT and CDR2 is YNNKEL in the germline V gene (reference sequence). The CDR3 contains 14 residues. With 8 bases removed from V and 4 bases from J, the gap between germline ends came to 17 bases.

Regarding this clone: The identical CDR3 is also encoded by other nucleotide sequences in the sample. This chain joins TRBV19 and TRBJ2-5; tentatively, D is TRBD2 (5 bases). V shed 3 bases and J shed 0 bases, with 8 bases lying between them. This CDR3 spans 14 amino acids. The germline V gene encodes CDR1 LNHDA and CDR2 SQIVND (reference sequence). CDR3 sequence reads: CASSITGNQETQYF. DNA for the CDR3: TGTGCCAGTAGTATCACGGGGAACCAAGAGACCCAGTACTTC.

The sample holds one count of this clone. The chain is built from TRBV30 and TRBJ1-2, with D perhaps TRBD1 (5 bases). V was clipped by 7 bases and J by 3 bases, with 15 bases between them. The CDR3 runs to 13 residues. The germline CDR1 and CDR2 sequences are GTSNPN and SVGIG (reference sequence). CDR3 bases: TGTGCCTACTCCGGGGGTTTCGACTATGGCTACACCTTC. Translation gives CAYSGGFDYGYTF.

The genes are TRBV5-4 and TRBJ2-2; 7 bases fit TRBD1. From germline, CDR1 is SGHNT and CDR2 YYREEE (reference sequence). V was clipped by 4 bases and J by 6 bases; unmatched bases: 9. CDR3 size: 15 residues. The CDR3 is CASSTSGQGAGELFF. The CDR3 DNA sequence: TGTGCCAGCAGCACCTCGGGTCAGGGGGCCGGGGAGCTGTTTTTT.

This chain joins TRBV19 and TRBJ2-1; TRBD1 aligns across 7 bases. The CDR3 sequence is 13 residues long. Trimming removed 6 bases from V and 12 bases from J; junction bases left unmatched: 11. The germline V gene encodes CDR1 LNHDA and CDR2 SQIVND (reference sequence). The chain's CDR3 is CASSVQGIEGQFF. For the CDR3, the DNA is TGTGCCAGTAGCGTACAGGGGATTGAAGGGCAGTTCTTC.

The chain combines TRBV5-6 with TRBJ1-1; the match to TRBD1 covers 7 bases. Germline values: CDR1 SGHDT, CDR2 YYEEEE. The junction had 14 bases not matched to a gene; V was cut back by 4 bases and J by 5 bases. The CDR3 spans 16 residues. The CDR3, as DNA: TGTGCCAGCAGCATAGAATACAGGGGCCGGGGAACTGAAGCTTTCTTT. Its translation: CASSIEYRGRGTEAFF.

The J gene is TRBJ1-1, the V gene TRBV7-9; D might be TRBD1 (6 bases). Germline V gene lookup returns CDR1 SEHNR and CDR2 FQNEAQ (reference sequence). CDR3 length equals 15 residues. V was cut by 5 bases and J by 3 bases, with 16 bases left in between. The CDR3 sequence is CASSVIQGPDTEAFF. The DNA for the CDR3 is TGTGCCAGCAGCGTTATACAGGGACCTGACACTGAAGCTTTCTTT.

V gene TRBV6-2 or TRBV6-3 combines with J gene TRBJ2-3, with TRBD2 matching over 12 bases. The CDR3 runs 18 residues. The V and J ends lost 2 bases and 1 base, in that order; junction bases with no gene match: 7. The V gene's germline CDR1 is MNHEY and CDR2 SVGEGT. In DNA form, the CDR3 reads TGTGCCAGCAGTTACCCGACTAGCGGGGGAGGCGGCACAGATACGCAGTATTTT. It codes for CASSYPTSGGGGTDTQYF.

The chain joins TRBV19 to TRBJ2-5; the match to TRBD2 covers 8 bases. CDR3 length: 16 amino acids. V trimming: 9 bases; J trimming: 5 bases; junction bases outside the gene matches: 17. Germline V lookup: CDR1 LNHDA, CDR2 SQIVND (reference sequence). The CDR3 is CASVQRGPASVETQYF. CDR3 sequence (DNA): TGTGCCAGCGTTCAGCGGGGGCCCGCATCAGTGGAGACCCAGTACTTC. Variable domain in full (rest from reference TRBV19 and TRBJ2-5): DGGITQSPKYLFRKEGQNVTLSCEQNLNHDAMYWYRQDPGQGLRLIYYSQIVNDFQKGDIAEGYSVSREKKESFPLTVTSAQKNPTAFYLCASVQRGPASVETQYFGPGTRLLVL.

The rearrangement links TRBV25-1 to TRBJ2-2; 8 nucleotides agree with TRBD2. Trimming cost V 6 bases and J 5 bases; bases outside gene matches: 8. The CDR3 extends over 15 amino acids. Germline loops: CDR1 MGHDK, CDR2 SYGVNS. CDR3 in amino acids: CASSPGGDGTGELFF. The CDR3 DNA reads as TGTGCCAGCAGCCCGGGGGGGGATGGTACCGGGGAGCTGTTTTTT.

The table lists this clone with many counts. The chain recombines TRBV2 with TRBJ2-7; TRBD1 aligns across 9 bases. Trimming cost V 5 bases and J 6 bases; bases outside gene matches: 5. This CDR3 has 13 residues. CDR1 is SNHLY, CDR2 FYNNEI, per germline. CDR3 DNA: TGTGCCAGCAGTCTAGGGGACAGGGTCGAGCAGTACGTC. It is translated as CASSLGDRVEQYV.

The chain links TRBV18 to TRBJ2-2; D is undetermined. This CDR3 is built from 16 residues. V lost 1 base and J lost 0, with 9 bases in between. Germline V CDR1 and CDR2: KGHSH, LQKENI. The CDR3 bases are TGTGCCAGCTCACCACTAACTCCGGCGAACACCGGGGAGCTGTTTTTT. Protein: CASSPLTPANTGELFF.

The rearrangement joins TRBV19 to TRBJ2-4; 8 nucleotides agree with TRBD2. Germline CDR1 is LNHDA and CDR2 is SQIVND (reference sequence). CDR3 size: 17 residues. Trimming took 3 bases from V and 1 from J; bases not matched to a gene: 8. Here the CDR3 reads CASSIGSGARAKNIQYF. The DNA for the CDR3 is TGTGCCAGTAGTATCGGTAGCGGGGCAAGGGCCAAAAACATTCAGTACTTC.

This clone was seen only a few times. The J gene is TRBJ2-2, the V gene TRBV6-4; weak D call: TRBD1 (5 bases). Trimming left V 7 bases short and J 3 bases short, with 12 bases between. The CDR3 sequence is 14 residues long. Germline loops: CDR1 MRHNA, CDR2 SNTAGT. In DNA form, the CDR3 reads TGTGCCAGCAAAGACAGTGGTGACACCGGGGAGCTGTTTTTT. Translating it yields CASKDSGDTGELFF.

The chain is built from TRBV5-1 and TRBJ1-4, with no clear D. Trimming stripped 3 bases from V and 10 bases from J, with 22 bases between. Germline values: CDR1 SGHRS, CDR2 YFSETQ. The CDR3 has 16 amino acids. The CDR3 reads CASSSIRPAGCVKLFF. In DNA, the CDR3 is TGCGCCAGCAGCTCGATCCGTCCCGCGGGGTGTGTAAAACTGTTTTTT.

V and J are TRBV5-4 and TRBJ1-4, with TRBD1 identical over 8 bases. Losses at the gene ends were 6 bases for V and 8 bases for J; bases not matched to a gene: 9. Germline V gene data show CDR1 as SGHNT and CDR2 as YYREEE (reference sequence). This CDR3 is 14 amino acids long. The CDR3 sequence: CASTPDRAGEKLFF. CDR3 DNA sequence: TGTGCCAGCACCCCGGACAGGGCGGGAGAAAAACTGTTTTTT.

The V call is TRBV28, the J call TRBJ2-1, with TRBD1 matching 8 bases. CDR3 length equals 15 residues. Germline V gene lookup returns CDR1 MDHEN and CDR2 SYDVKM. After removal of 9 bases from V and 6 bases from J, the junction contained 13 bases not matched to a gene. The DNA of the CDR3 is TGTGCCAGTAGTCTGGGACAGGCCGCTTTCAATGAGCAGTTCTTC. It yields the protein CASSLGQAAFNEQFF. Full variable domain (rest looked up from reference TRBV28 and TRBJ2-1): DVKVTQSSRYLVKRTGEKVFLECVQDMDHENMFWYRQDPGLGLRLIYFSYDVKMKEKGDIPEGYSVSREKKERFSLILESASTNQTSMYLCASSLGQAAFNEQFFGPGTRLTVL.

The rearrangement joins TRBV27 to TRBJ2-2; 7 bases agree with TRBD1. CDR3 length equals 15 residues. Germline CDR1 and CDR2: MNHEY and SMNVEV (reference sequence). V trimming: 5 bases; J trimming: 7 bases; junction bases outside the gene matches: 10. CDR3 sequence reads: CASSPAQGYGGELFF. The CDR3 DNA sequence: TGTGCCAGCAGTCCGGCACAGGGGTATGGCGGGGAGCTGTTTTTT.